The subject of this entry is one TCR beta chain. All the people who gave samples were healthy bone marrow donors. Use of 60 Vbeta and 13 Jbeta primers characterized the PCR. Libraries were prepared by immunoSEQ multiplex PCR; TCRdb keeps only in-frame clonotypes and omits some of them. The sample includes 100,000 to 150,000 clones, about 80% of them seen just once. This entry comes from a study of cytomegalovirus exposure and HLA in healthy donors. V was cut by 8 bases and J by 3 bases, with 13 bases left in between. Per germline, CDR1 GTSNPN and CDR2 SVGIG (reference sequence). The CDR3 is 13 amino acids.

The chain employs TRBV30 and TRBJ2-2, with D unresolved. Sequencing input: PBMCs. The receptor comes from a male donor in good health and CMV-seronegative. CDR3 in DNA: TGTGCCGGTTTTAGAGCCGACACCGGGGAGCTGTTTTTT. Protein product: CAGFRADTGELFF.